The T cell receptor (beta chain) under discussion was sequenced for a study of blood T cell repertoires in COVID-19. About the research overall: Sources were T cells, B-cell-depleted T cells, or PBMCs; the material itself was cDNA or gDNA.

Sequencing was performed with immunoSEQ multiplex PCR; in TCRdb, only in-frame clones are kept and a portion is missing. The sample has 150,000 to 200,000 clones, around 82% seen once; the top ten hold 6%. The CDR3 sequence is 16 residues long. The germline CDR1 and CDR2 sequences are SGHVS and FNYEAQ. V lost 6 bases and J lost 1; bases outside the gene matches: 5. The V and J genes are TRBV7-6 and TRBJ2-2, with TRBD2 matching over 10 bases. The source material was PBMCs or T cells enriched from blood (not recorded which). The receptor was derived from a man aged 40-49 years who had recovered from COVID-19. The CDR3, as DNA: TGTGCCAGCAGGAAACTAGCGGGGCAGAACACCGGGGAGCTGTTTTTT. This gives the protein CASRKLAGQNTGELFF.